Below are 2 T cell receptor beta chains sequenced from a single sample in a study of response to subunit inactivated influenza vaccine. MiXCR, applied by TCRdb to the RT-PCR reads, yields one record per CDR3 protein. In the table there are about 620,000 distinct CDR3 sequences, about 11% of which are singletons. In addition, the sample was reused for a study of T cells expressing NK-cell markers. That study reports: Researchers built TCR beta cDNA using 5'RACE template switching with UMIs.

The sequenced sample was PBMCs from blood, obtained on the day of vaccination. Source of these receptors: a man aged 45 to 65 who received an inactivated influenza vaccine.

This clonotype has a count of ten or more. The chain carries TRBV24-1 and TRBJ2-3; TRBD1 agrees at 8 bases. The V gene's germline CDR1 is KGHDR and CDR2 SFDVKD. Trimming at V came to 3 bases and at J to 6 bases, leaving 13 bases not matched to a gene. The CDR3 extends over 17 amino acids. Written as DNA, the CDR3 is TGTGCCACCAGTGATACTACAGGGGGTCCTGTGCGGGATACGCAGTATTTT. Translation: CATSDTTGGPVRDTQYF.

This clonotype has just a few counts. This chain connects TRBV20-1 to TRBJ1-5, with D possibly being TRBD1 (6 bases). The germline gives CDR1 DFQATT, CDR2 SNEGSKA (reference sequence). With 3 bases removed from V and 2 bases from J, the gap between germline ends came to 11 bases. CDR3 size: 14 residues. For the CDR3, the DNA is TGCAGTGCTAGGGACACAGGGCGCAATCAGCCCCAGCATTTT. Translated: CSARDTGRNQPQHF.